Listed below are T cell receptor beta chains from one sample, sequenced in a study of blood T cell repertoires in COVID-19. Assay: immunoSEQ multiplex PCR; the TCRdb copy retains only in-frame clones and omits some. The table records about 240,000 clones, around 86% of them present only once. The sequenced material came from peripheral blood. The origin of the receptors is a woman aged 70 to 79 with active or convalescent COVID-19. Both conserved end residues are part of each CDR3. Fields, in order: CDR3 length, clone size, J gene, V gene, CDR3 protein. The size of a clone is reported for some rows only, either as once, few or many, or as a class for expanded clones.

len: 15; abundance: -; j_gene: TRBJ1-3; v_gene: TRBV5-8; CDR3aa: CASSRRVRAGNTIYF
len: 17; abundance: -; j_gene: TRBJ2-5; v_gene: TRBV2; CDR3aa: CASRQSTAGGLQETQYF
len: 19; abundance: -; j_gene: TRBJ2-2; v_gene: TRBV12-5; CDR3aa: CASGLVRKAGRKDTGELFF
len: 14; abundance: -; j_gene: TRBJ2-1; v_gene: TRBV7-2; CDR3aa: CASSPGGTPLEQFF
len: 13; abundance: -; j_gene: TRBJ2-3; v_gene: TRBV5-8; CDR3aa: CASSSWGRVYGYF
len: 19; abundance: -; j_gene: TRBJ1-5; v_gene: TRBV7-9; CDR3aa: CASSSATGTRREVRQPQHF
len: 13; abundance: -; j_gene: TRBJ1-1; v_gene: TRBV4-3; CDR3aa: CASSQIRVTEAFF
len: 12; abundance: -; j_gene: TRBJ1-4; v_gene: TRBV20-1; CDR3aa: CSASAGGEKLFF
len: 12; abundance: once; j_gene: TRBJ2-7; v_gene: TRBV10-1; CDR3aa: CASSQGPYEQYF
len: 14; abundance: -; j_gene: TRBJ1-4; v_gene: TRBV6-1; CDR3aa: CASSSGQEAEKLFF
len: 15; abundance: -; j_gene: TRBJ1-3; v_gene: TRBV27; CDR3aa: CASSPGGLSGNTIYF
len: 15; abundance: -; j_gene: TRBJ1-4; v_gene: TRBV6-5; CDR3aa: CASSYSRGQGEKLFF
len: 14; abundance: -; j_gene: TRBJ1-5; v_gene: TRBV4-1; CDR3aa: CASSPRQGNQPQHF
len: 16; abundance: few; j_gene: TRBJ1-2; v_gene: TRBV14; CDR3aa: CASSHKTGKGSYGYTF
len: 15; abundance: -; j_gene: TRBJ1-5; v_gene: TRBV4-3; CDR3aa: CASSQVPGEGQPQHF
len: 13; abundance: many; j_gene: TRBJ2-7; v_gene: TRBV7-9; CDR3aa: CASSPWTDYEQYF
len: 14; abundance: -; j_gene: TRBJ2-5; v_gene: TRBV7-2; CDR3aa: CASSLGGVAETQYF
len: 16; abundance: -; j_gene: TRBJ2-1; v_gene: TRBV10-2; CDR3aa: CASSESGSGEYNEQFF
len: 12; abundance: -; j_gene: TRBJ2-7; v_gene: TRBV18; CDR3aa: CASSSMSYEQYF
len: 15; abundance: -; j_gene: TRBJ2-3; v_gene: TRBV11-3; CDR3aa: CASSFSGAGTDTQYF
len: 15; abundance: -; j_gene: TRBJ2-2; v_gene: TRBV6-1; CDR3aa: CASSASGQGTGELFF
len: 13; abundance: -; j_gene: TRBJ1-4; v_gene: TRBV10-1; CDR3aa: CASSGQGTEKLFF
len: 14; abundance: -; j_gene: TRBJ2-2; v_gene: TRBV5-6; CDR3aa: CASRGTPNTGELFF
len: 14; abundance: -; j_gene: TRBJ2-3; v_gene: TRBV19; CDR3aa: CASRLAGSTDTQYF
len: 15; abundance: once; j_gene: TRBJ2-3; v_gene: TRBV7-2; CDR3aa: CASSRGGVGADTQYF
len: 15; abundance: few; j_gene: TRBJ1-2; v_gene: TRBV19; CDR3aa: CASSPRDILNYGYTF
len: 17; abundance: -; j_gene: TRBJ1-1; v_gene: TRBV15; CDR3aa: CATSRDGGGGENTEAFF
len: 15; abundance: -; j_gene: TRBJ1-5; v_gene: TRBV6-5; CDR3aa: CASSQKQGWDQPQHF
len: 15; abundance: -; j_gene: TRBJ2-7; v_gene: TRBV6-5; CDR3aa: CASSPSGTGRYEQYF
len: 15; abundance: -; j_gene: TRBJ1-6; v_gene: TRBV19; CDR3aa: CASSLRHGMDSPLHF
len: 16; abundance: few; j_gene: TRBJ2-7; v_gene: TRBV10-1; CDR3aa: CASSVYGTVVDYEQYF
len: 16; abundance: few; j_gene: TRBJ2-2; v_gene: TRBV9; CDR3aa: CASSVGPQVALGELFF
len: 14; abundance: -; j_gene: TRBJ2-7; v_gene: TRBV7-9; CDR3aa: CASSLAGGTYEQYF
len: 17; abundance: -; j_gene: TRBJ2-1; v_gene: TRBV10-1; CDR3aa: CASSEPGGASSYNEQFF
len: 14; abundance: -; j_gene: TRBJ1-5; v_gene: TRBV15; CDR3aa: CATTRDREYEPQHF
len: 13; abundance: -; j_gene: TRBJ1-5; v_gene: TRBV5-6; CDR3aa: CASSLDNNQPQHF
len: 15; abundance: -; j_gene: TRBJ1-2; v_gene: TRBV9; CDR3aa: CASSAGGGFAWGYTF
len: 13; abundance: -; j_gene: TRBJ1-5; v_gene: TRBV24-1; CDR3aa: CATSDRGTQPQHF
len: 14; abundance: -; j_gene: TRBJ2-7; v_gene: TRBV4-3; CDR3aa: CASSQVSGTYEQYF
len: 17; abundance: -; j_gene: TRBJ2-1; v_gene: TRBV19; CDR3aa: CASSIDKNGLRVNEQFF
len: 13; abundance: -; j_gene: TRBJ1-4; v_gene: TRBV7-8; CDR3aa: CASGASTNEKLFF
len: 15; abundance: -; j_gene: TRBJ1-3; v_gene: TRBV4-1; CDR3aa: CASSQAQLSGNTIYF
len: 13; abundance: -; j_gene: TRBJ1-6; v_gene: TRBV4-2; CDR3aa: CASSQVGGSPLHF
len: 17; abundance: -; j_gene: TRBJ1-3; v_gene: TRBV5-6; CDR3aa: CASSLLSRGAAGNTIYF
len: 11; abundance: -; j_gene: TRBJ2-3; v_gene: TRBV20-1; CDR3aa: CSASVTDTQYF
len: 16; abundance: -; j_gene: TRBJ1-2; v_gene: TRBV4-3; CDR3aa: CASSQSQVAYGYGYTF
len: 11; abundance: -; j_gene: TRBJ1-5; v_gene: TRBV24-1; CDR3aa: CAIGDGGPQHF
len: 14; abundance: -; j_gene: TRBJ2-2; v_gene: TRBV27; CDR3aa: CASSFGQGNGELFF
len: 14; abundance: -; j_gene: TRBJ1-1; v_gene: TRBV5-1; CDR3aa: CASGFGDGSTEAFF
len: 16; abundance: -; j_gene: TRBJ1-6; v_gene: TRBV5-1; CDR3aa: CASSPNQGRSDSPLHF
len: 15; abundance: -; j_gene: TRBJ1-6; v_gene: TRBV7-2; CDR3aa: CASGRGDTRSSPLHF
len: 10; abundance: -; j_gene: TRBJ1-1; v_gene: TRBV20-1; CDR3aa: CSAFTGGAFF
len: 17; abundance: -; j_gene: TRBJ2-1; v_gene: TRBV7-2; CDR3aa: CASSLSSRLALYNEQFF
len: 14; abundance: -; j_gene: TRBJ1-3; v_gene: TRBV10-3; CDR3aa: CAISEGAAGNTIYF
len: 15; abundance: -; j_gene: TRBJ2-4; v_gene: TRBV4-2; CDR3aa: CASRPSGTGRGIQYF
len: 17; abundance: -; j_gene: TRBJ2-5; v_gene: TRBV9; CDR3aa: CASSVAPSGGARETQYF
len: 14; abundance: -; j_gene: TRBJ1-5; v_gene: TRBV5-1; CDR3aa: CASSLGDRSQPQHF
len: 14; abundance: -; j_gene: TRBJ2-5; v_gene: TRBV3-1/TRBV3-2; CDR3aa: CASSLPSGGETQYF
len: 16; abundance: -; j_gene: TRBJ1-5; v_gene: TRBV28; CDR3aa: CASKSPSDRARQPQHF
len: 11; abundance: -; j_gene: TRBJ1-1; v_gene: TRBV20-1; CDR3aa: CSATGGSEAFF